This TCR beta chain was identified in a study of T cells after yellow fever vaccination. This clonotype was found a few times. The target antigen is unknown. Germline loops: CDR1 LGHNA, CDR2 YNFKEQ. V was shortened by 0 bases and J by 0 bases, with 12 bases between the two germline ends. The CDR3 runs 17 residues. TCRdb re-analysed the 5' RACE reads in MiXCR, keeping a single row per CDR3 protein. The sample lists some 240,000 distinct CDR3 sequences, more than 3.5% occurring once. Study findings and constraints: Overall, a small share of clonotypes was seen in both CD4 and CD8 compartments. A secondary response was less intense yet reached its peak sooner, at day 5 versus 15. Most primary-vaccination clones reappeared after the booster (about 97% CD4, 85% to 90% CD8).

This receptor was taken from a man between 18 and 35 years old who received the YFV17D yellow fever vaccine. The rearrangement links TRBV4-2 to TRBJ1-3, with D tentatively TRBD1 (5 bases). Sequenced here: PBMCs, sampled 15 days after the yellow fever booster vaccination. In DNA form, the CDR3 reads TGTGCCAGCAGCCAAGAGTCCAGGGCCGTCTCTGGAAACACCATATATTTT. It yields the protein CASSQESRAVSGNTIYF.